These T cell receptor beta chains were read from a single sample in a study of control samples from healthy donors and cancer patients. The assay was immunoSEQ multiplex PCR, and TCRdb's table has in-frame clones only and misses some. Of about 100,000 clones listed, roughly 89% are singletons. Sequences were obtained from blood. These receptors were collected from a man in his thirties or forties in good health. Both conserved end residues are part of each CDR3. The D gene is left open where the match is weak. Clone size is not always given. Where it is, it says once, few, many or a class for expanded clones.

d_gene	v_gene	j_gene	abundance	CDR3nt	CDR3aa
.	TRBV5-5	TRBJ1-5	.	TGTGCCAGCCGAGGCCGTGGGCGTGGGCCCCAGCATTTT	CASRGRGRGPQHF
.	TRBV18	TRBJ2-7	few	TGTGCCAGCTCACCCCGGGCCCTTCTAAAACCTTCCTACGAGCAGTACTTC	CASSPRALLKPSYEQYF
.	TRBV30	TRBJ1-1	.	TGTGCCTGGAATTTCATGAACACTGAAGCTTTCTTT	CAWNFMNTEAFF
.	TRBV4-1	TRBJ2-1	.	TGCGCCAGCAGCCAAGGGTGGGGCAGGAATGAGCAGTTCTTC	CASSQGWGRNEQFF
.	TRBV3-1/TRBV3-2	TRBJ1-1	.	TGTGCCAGCAGCCGGATTGATAACACTGAAGCTTTCTTT	CASSRIDNTEAFF
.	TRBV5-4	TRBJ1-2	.	TGTGCCAGCAGGGTGGATAACTATGGCTACACCTTC	CASRVDNYGYTF
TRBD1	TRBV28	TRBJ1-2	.	TGTGCCAGCAGCCCCCCTTTCGGGACAGGGGGCATGTATGGCTACACCTTC	CASSPPFGTGGMYGYTF
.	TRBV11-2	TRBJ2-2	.	TGTGCCAGCAGTTCATCGGCAGGGTGGAACACCGGGGAGCTGTTTTTT	CASSSSAGWNTGELFF
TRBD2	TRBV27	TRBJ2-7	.	TGTGCCAGCAGTTTAAGCGGGGGAGGATATGGAGAGCAGTACTTC	CASSLSGGGYGEQYF
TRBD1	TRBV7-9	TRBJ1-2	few	TGTGCCAGCAGCTTAGAGGGACAGGGGTTGGCTTGGGATGGCTACACCTTC	CASSLEGQGLAWDGYTF
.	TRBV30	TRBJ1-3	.	TGTGCCTGGAGTGTAGGTCGCTCTGGAAACACCATATATTTT	CAWSVGRSGNTIYF
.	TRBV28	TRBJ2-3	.	TGTGCCAGCAGGAGCGGGACAGGATATACAGATACGCAGTATTTT	CASRSGTGYTDTQYF
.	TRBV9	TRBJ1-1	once	TGTGCCAGCAGCGCGACAAGTGGGTATGACGTAGCTTTCTTT	CASSATSGYDVAFF
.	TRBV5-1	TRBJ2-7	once	TGCGCCAGCAGCCGGACAAGGGGCTACGAGCAGTACTTC	CASSRTRGYEQYF
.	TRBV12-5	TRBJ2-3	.	TGTGCTAGTGGTTTGGGGAGTAGCACAGATACGCAGTATTTT	CASGLGSSTDTQYF
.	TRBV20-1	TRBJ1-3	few	TGCGCCGGGGGGCTGGGGAACACCATATATTTT	CAGGLGNTIYF
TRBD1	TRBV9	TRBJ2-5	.	TGTGCCAGCAGCGGGCACAGGGGTCGGGAGACCCAGTACTTC	CASSGHRGRETQYF
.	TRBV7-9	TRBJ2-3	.	TGTGCCAGCAGCTTACGCCGCAGCACAGATACGCAGTATTTT	CASSLRRSTDTQYF
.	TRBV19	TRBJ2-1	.	TGTGCCAGTAGTATAGGGGCAGGGCCTTACAATGAGCAGTTCTTC	CASSIGAGPYNEQFF
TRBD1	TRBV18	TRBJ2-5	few	TGTGCCAGCTCACTGCCGACAGGGAACCAAGAGACCCAGTACTTC	CASSLPTGNQETQYF
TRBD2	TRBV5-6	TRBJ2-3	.	TGTGCCAGCAAGGAGGAAGCGGGGTTCACAGATACGCAGTATTTT	CASKEEAGFTDTQYF
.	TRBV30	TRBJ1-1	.	TGTGCCTGGAGTGTAAAGGGAGGCACTGAAGCTTTCTTT	CAWSVKGGTEAFF
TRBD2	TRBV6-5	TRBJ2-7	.	TGTGCCAGCAGTTACTCATCTAGCGGAGCCTACGAGCAGTACTTC	CASSYSSSGAYEQYF
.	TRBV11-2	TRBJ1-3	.	TGTGCCAGCAGCTTAAGGGGTATCTCTGGAAACACCATATATTTT	CASSLRGISGNTIYF
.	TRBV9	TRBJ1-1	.	TGTGCCAGCAGCGTCGGGATAAACACTGAAGCTTTCTTT	CASSVGINTEAFF
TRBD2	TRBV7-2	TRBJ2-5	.	TGTGCCAGCAGCGCCAAGGGCGGGGGAGAGACCCAGTACTTC	CASSAKGGGETQYF
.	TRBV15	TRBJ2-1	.	TGTGCCACCAGCAGAGTGGCGGGGAGCTCCTACAATGAGCAGTTCTTC	CATSRVAGSSYNEQFF
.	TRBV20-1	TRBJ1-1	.	TGCAGTGCTAGTCAGGGGACGGCTGAAGCTTTCTTT	CSASQGTAEAFF
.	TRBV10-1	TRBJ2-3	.	TGCGCCAGCAGTGAGTCTGGTGGTGCTACGCAGTATTTT	CASSESGGATQYF
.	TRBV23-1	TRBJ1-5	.	TGCGCCAGCAGTCAATCAGGGGCAAGTAGTGGTCAGCCCCAGCATTTT	CASSQSGASSGQPQHF
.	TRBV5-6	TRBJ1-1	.	TGTGCCAGCAGCTTAGAAGAAGGTTTAATTACTGAAGCTTTCTTT	CASSLEEGLITEAFF
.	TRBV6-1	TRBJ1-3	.	TGTGCCAGCAGTGAAACGGGAAACACCATATATTTT	CASSETGNTIYF
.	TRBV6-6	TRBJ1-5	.	TGTGCCAGCAGTTATTTCGGGGCCGTTCAGCCCCAGCATTTT	CASSYFGAVQPQHF
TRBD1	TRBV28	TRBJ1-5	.	TGTGCCAGCAGGGGGACAGTAAGGAATCAGCCCCAGCATTTT	CASRGTVRNQPQHF
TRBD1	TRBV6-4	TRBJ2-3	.	TGTGCCAGCAGCCAGGGGGCCACAGATACGCAGTATTTT	CASSQGATDTQYF
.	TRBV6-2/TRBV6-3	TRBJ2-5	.	TGTGCCAGCAGTTACTCGGGTATAGGGGAGACCCAGTACTTC	CASSYSGIGETQYF
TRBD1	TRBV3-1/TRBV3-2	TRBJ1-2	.	TGTGCCAGCAGCCTACAACAGGGGAACTATGGCTACACCTTC	CASSLQQGNYGYTF
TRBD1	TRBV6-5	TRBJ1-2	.	TGTGCCAGCAGTTTCCGGGACAGGAACTATGGCTACACCTTC	CASSFRDRNYGYTF
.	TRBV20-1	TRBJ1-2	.	TGCAGTGCTAGTCTAAGCGACAGCTATGGCTACACCTTC	CSASLSDSYGYTF
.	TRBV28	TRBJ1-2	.	TGTGCCAGCAGTTCCCGGTTATACTCTAACTATGGCTACACCTTC	CASSSRLYSNYGYTF
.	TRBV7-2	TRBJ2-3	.	TGTGCCAGCAGCTTAGGCCCATCGGATACGCAGTATTTT	CASSLGPSDTQYF
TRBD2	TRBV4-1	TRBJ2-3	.	TGCGCCAGCAGCCAGAACGCCGGGACTAACGGGGATACGCAGTATTTT	CASSQNAGTNGDTQYF
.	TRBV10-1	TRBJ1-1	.	TGCGCCAGCAGTGAGAATGGCCAAGGACTGGAAGCTTTCTTT	CASSENGQGLEAFF
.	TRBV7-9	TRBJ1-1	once	TGTGCCAGCAGCTACTTTAGGGGGAGCACTGAAGCTTTCTTT	CASSYFRGSTEAFF
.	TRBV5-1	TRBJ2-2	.	TGCGCCAGCAGCTTGACCCCCCTCCGGGGTCGGAACACCGGGGAGCTGTTTTTT	CASSLTPLRGRNTGELFF
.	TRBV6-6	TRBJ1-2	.	TGTGCCAGCAGGGAGGGGGGTGACTATGGCTACACCTTC	CASREGGDYGYTF
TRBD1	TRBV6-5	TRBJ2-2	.	TGTGCCAGCAGTTACTCGACAGGGGTCCACGGGGAGCTGTTTTTT	CASSYSTGVHGELFF
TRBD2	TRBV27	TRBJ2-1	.	TGTGCCAGCAGGGGACTAGCGGATTACAGCTCCTACAATGAGCAGTTCTTC	CASRGLADYSSYNEQFF
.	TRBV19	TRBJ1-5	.	TGTGCCAGTAGACAGACAGGCGGGTTACATCAGCCCCAGCATTTT	CASRQTGGLHQPQHF
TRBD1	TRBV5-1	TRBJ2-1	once	TGCGCCAGCAGCTCAGGGACAGGGGGCATAAATGAGCAGTTCTTC	CASSSGTGGINEQFF
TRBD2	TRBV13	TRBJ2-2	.	TGTGCCAGCAGCTTTCCGCGCGGGGGGGTGAACACCGGGGAGCTGTTTTTT	CASSFPRGGVNTGELFF
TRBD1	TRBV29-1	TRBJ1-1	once	TGCAGCGTTGAGAGGCTACCGGGACAGGGTTCCACTGAAGCTTTCTTT	CSVERLPGQGSTEAFF
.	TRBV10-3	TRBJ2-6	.	TGTGCCATCAGTGAGGCAGGAAGACGCTCTGGGGCCAACGTCCTGACTTTC	CAISEAGRRSGANVLTF
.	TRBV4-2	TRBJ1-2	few	TGTGCCAGCAGCCAAGGAACAGCAAACTATGGCTACACCTTC	CASSQGTANYGYTF
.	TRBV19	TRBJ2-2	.	TGTGCCAGTAGTATGGGTCAAGGGGACTGGAAGAACACCGGGGAGCTGTTTTTT	CASSMGQGDWKNTGELFF
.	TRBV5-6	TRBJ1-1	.	TGTGCCAGCAGCTTTAACAGGGCGAACACTGAAGCTTTCTTT	CASSFNRANTEAFF
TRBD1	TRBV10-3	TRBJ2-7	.	TGTGCCATCAGGGACAGGGCGGGCTACGAGCAGTACTTC	CAIRDRAGYEQYF
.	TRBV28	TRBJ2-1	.	TGTGCCAGCAGTTTGGTAGGGAATCTCCGGATTGGGGGCAATGAGCAGTTCTTC	CASSLVGNLRIGGNEQFF